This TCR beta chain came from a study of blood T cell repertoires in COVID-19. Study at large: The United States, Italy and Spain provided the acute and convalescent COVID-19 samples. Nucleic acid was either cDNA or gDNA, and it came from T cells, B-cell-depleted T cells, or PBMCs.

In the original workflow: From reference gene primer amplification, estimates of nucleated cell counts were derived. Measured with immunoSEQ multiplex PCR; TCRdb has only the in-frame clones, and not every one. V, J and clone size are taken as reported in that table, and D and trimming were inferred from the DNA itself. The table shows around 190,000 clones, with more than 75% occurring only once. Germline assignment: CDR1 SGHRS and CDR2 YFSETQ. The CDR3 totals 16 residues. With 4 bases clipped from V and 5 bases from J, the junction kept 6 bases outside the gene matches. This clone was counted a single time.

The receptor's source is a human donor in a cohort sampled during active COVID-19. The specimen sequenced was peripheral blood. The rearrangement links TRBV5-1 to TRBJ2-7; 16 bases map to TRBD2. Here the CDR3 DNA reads TGCGCCAGCAGCCATGGGACTAGCGGGAGGGAGGACGAGCAGTACTTC. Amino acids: CASSHGTSGREDEQYF.